One T cell receptor beta chain is described in this entry. TCRdb's copy holds only in-frame clones and misses some; the assay was immunoSEQ multiplex PCR. The sample holds hundreds of thousands of clones, roughly 85% seen once. This entry belongs to a study of shared T cell receptors in the human thymus. There are 15 residues in the CDR3. Trimming removed 2 bases at V and 1 base at J, with 12 bases between. CDR1 and CDR2 from the germline V gene are LNHDA and SQIVND (reference sequence). These data also featured in a second study, about human thymus T cells. This second study notes: Gene usage (both V and J) appeared biased in thymic and blood repertoires.

The TCR sequence derives from a girl under three years old with a congenital heart defect. Input material: thymocytes. The rearrangement joins TRBV19 to TRBJ2-7; tentatively, D is TRBD2 (5 bases). The CDR3: CASSITRDTSYEQYF. The CDR3 DNA reads as TGTGCCAGTAGTATAACCCGGGATACGTCCTACGAGCAGTACTTC.